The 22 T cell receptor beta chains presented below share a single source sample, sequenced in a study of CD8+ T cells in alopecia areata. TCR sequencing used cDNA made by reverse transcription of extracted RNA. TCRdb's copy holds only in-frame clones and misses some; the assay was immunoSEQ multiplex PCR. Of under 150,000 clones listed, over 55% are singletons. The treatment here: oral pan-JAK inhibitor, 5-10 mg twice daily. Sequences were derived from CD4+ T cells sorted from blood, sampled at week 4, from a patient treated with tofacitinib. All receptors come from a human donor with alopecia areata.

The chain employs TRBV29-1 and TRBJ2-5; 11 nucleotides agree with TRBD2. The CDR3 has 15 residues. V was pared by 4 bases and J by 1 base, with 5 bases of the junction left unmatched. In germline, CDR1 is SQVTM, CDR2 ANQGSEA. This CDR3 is CSVAPGTSGQETQYF. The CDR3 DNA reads TGCAGCGTTGCGCCGGGGACTAGCGGCCAAGAGACCCAGTACTTC.

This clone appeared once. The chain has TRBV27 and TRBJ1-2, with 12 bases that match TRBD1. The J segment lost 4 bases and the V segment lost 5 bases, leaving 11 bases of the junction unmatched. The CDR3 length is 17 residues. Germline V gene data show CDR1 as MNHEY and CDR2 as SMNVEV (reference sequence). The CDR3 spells CASSPIRDRGRGYGYTF. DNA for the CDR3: TGTGCCAGCAGTCCCATCCGGGACAGGGGGCGCGGCTATGGCTACACCTTC.

CDR3 nucleotides: TGCAGCGTTGCGATGGACAGGGGCTCCGAGCAGTACTTC. Protein product: CSVAMDRGSEQYF. V and J are TRBV29-1 and TRBJ2-7; 9 bases are shared with TRBD1. Trimming at V came to 4 bases and at J to 6 bases, leaving 7 bases not matched to a gene. CDR1 and CDR2 from the germline V gene are SQVTM and ANQGSEA. The CDR3 has 13 residues.

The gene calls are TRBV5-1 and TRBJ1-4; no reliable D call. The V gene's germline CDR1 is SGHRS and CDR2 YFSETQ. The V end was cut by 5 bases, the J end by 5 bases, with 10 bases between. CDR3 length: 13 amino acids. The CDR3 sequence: CASRGQENEKLFF. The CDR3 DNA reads TGCGCCAGCAGAGGCCAGGAAAATGAAAAACTGTTTTTT.

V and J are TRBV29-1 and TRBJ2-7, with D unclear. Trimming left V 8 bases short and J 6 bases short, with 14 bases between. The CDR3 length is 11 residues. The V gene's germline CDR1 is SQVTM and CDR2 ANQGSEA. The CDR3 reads CSIPSRLEQYF. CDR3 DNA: TGCAGCATTCCTTCCCGGCTCGAGCAGTACTTC.

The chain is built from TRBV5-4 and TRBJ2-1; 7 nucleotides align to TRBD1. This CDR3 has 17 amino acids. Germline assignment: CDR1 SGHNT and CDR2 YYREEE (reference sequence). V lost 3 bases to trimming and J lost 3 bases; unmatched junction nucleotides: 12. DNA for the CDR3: TGTGCCAGCAGCTACGAACAGGGGTCTAGGTACTACAATGAGCAGTTCTTC. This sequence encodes CASSYEQGSRYYNEQFF.

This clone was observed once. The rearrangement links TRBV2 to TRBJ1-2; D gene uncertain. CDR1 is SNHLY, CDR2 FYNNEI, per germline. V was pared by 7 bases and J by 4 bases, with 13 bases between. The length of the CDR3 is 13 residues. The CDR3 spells CASTATRVYGYTF. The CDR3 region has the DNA TGTGCCAGCACCGCGACACGTGTCTATGGCTACACCTTC.

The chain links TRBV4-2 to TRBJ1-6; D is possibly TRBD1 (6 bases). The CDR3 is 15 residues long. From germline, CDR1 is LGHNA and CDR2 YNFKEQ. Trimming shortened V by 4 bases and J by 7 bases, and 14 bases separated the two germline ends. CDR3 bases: TGTGCCAGCAGCCCGCCCGGACAGTTAAATTCACCCCTCCACTTT. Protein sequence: CASSPPGQLNSPLHF.

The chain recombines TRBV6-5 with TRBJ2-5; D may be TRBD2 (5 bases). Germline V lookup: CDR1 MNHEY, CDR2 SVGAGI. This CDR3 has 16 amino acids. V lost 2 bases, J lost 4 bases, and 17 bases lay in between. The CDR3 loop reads CASSYAAMTGRETQYF. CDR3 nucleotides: TGTGCCAGCAGTTACGCGGCAATGACGGGAAGAGAGACCCAGTACTTC.

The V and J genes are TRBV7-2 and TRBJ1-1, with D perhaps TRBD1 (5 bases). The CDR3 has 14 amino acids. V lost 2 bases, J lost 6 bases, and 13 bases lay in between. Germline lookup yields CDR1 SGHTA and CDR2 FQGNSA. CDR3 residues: CASSLSGSRAEAFF. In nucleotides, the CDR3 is TGTGCCAGCAGCTTAAGTGGGAGCAGGGCTGAAGCTTTCTTT.

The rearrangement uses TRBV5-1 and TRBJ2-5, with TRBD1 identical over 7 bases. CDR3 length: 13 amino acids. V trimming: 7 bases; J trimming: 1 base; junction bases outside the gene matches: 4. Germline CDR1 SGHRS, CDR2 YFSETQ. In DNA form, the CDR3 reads TGCGCCAGCGGCCGGGACAGCCAAGAGACCCAGTACTTC. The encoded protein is CASGRDSQETQYF. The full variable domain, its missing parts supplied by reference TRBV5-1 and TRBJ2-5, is KAGVTQTPRYLIKTRGQQVTLSCSPISGHRSVSWYQQTPGQGLQFLFEYFSETQRNKGNFPGRFSGRQFSNSRSEMNVSTLELGDSALYLCASGRDSQETQYFGPGTRLLVL.

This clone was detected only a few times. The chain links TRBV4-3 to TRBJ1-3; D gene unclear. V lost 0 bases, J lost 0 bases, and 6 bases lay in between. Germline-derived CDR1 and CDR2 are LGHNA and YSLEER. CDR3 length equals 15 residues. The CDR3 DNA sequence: TGCGCCAGCAGCCAAGATTGGGGCTCTGGAAACACCATATATTTT. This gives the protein CASSQDWGSGNTIYF.

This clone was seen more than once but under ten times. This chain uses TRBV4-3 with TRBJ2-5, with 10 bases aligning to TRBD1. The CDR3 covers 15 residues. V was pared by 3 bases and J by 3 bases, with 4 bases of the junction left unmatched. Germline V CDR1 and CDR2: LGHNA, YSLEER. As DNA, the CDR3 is TGCGCCAGCAGCCAGGGACAGGGGTTGAAAGAGACCCAGTACTTC. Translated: CASSQGQGLKETQYF.

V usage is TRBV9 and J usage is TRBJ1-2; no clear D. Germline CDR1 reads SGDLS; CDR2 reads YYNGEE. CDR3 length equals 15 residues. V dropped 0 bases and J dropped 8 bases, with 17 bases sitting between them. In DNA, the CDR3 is TGTGCCAGCAGCGTAGCTTCGGGGTCCCTTCAAGGCTACACCTTC. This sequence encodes CASSVASGSLQGYTF.

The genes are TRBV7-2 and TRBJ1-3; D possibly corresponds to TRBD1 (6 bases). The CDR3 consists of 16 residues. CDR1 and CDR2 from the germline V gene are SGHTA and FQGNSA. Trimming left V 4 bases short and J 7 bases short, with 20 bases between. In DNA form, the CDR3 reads TGTGCCAGCAGCTATGAGACAGGCGGTTTGGGGAACACCATATATTTT. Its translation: CASSYETGGLGNTIYF.

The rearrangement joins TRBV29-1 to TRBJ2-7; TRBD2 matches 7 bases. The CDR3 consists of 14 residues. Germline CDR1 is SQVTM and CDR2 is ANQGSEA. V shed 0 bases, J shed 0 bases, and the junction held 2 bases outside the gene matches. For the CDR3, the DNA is TGCAGCGTTGAAGAGCGGGGGATCTCCTACGAGCAGTACTTC. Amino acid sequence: CSVEERGISYEQYF.

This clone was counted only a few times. The CDR3 DNA is TGTGCCAGCAGCTTTCAGGGGGCCGGGGAGCTGTTTTTT. Its protein product is CASSFQGAGELFF. The chain combines TRBV7-2 with TRBJ2-2; TRBD1 aligns across 7 bases. This CDR3 is 13 amino acids long. Germline loops: CDR1 SGHTA, CDR2 FQGNSA. J lost 6 bases, V lost 3 bases, and 1 base had no gene match.

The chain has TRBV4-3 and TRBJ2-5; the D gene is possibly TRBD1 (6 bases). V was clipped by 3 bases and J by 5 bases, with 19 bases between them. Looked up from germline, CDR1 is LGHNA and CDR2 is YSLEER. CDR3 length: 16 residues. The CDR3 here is CASSQGETGLQETQYF. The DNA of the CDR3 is TGCGCCAGCAGCCAGGGGGAAACAGGGCTTCAGGAGACCCAGTACTTC.

The CDR3 spells CSVESHLNTEAFF. In DNA, the CDR3 is TGCAGCGTTGAGTCACATTTGAACACTGAAGCTTTCTTT. The J gene is TRBJ1-1, the V gene TRBV29-1; D remains unclear. Germline CDR1 reads SQVTM; CDR2 reads ANQGSEA. V lost 3 bases and J lost 0, with 8 bases in between. There are 13 residues in the CDR3.

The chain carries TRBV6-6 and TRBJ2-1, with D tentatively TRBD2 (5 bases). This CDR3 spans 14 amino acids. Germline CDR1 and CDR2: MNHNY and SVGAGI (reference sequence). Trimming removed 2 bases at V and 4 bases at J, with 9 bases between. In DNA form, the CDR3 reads TGTGCCAGCAGTTACCGGACTGAGTACAATGAGCAGTTCTTC. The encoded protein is CASSYRTEYNEQFF.

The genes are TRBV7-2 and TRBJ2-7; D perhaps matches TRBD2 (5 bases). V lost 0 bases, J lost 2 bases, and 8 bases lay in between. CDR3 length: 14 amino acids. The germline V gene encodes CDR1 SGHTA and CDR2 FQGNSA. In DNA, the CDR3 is TGTGCCAGCAGCTTAGCTAGCGCGACCTACGAGCAGTACTTC. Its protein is CASSLASATYEQYF.

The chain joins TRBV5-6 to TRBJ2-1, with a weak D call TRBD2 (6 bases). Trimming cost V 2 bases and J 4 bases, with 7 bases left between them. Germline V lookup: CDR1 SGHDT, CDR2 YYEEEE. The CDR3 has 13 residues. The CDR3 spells CASSLGTYNEQFF. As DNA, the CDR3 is TGTGCCAGCAGCTTAGGGACTTACAATGAGCAGTTCTTC. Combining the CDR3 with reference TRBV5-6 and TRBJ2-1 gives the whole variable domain DAGVTQSPTHLIKTRGQQVTLRCSPKSGHDTVSWYQQALGQGPQFIFQYYEEEERQRGNFPDRFSGHQFPNYSSELNVNALLLGDSALYLCASSLGTYNEQFFGPGTRLTVL.